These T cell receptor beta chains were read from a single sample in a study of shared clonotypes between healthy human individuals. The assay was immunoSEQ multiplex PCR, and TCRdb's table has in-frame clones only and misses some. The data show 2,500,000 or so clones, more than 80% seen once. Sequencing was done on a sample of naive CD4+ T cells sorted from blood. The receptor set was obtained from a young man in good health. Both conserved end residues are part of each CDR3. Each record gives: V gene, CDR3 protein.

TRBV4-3,CASSQRPAGNLNTEAFF
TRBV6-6,CASAFLGETQYF
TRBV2,CAGGASGGLETQYF
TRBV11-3,CASSLALNTGELFF
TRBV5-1,CASSPDFRQETQYF
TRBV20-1,CSANPGDGYTF
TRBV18,CASSPEGRGEKLFF
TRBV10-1,CASMGAGVKYF
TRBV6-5,CASSPGLTSSYEQYF
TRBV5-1,CASSVDRTGTSEAFF
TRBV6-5,CASSYAEGGELFF
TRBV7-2,CASSLGGRGHGETQYF
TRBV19,CASSTAGVGNQPQHF
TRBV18,CASSPISTDTQYF
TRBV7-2,CASSLTGQINQPQHF
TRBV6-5,CASSSSWGGEQYF
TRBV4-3,CASSPGDRGRTDTQYF
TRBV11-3,CASSLEGLGTDTQYF
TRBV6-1,CASTWTSGVTDTQYF
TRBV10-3,CATQAGTEAFF
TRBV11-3,CASSLGTGEHEQFF
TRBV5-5,CASSPGTTRGYGELFF
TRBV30,CAWRRTGVNTGELFF
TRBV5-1,CASKEMVGAGNEQFF
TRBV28,CASSSGQIQETQYF
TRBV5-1,CASTRSGAYEQYF
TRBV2,CASTTGPYEQYF
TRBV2,CASSTGRLNYGYTF
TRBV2,CASSGQLNTEAFF
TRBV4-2,CASSQEVPYEQYF
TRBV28,CASSLQIQGRVRDGYTF
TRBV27,CASSLLGDRALAGGNEQFF
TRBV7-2,CASSLPASGRSEQYF
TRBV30,CAWGLAGGTDTQYF
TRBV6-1,CASRNTGAGELFF
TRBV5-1,CASSLGAGGSYNEQFF
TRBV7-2,CASSPRGSSGNTIYF